One and the same sample provided the 6 T cell receptor beta chains below, sequenced in a study of beta chain features in type 1 diabetes. Every isolated RNA sample was fully reverse transcribed, so sequencing captured expressed TCRB transcripts. Sequencing used immunoSEQ multiplex PCR; TCRdb keeps in-frame clones, though not all of them. The table lists 110,000 to 150,000 clones, about 7.1% of them singletons, with about 1.5% in the top ten. The sample comprised central memory CD4+ T cells from blood. The receptor source for this set is a woman younger than 45 in good health.

This clone was observed many times. The CDR3 loop is CATGLSSSGANVLTF. The CDR3 DNA reads as TGTGCCACGGGACTGTCGAGCTCTGGGGCCAACGTCCTGACTTTC. The rearrangement links TRBV28 to TRBJ2-6, with D perhaps matching TRBD2 (6 bases). V lost 10 bases and J lost 0, with 13 bases in between. The CDR3 spans 15 residues. The germline gives CDR1 MDHEN, CDR2 SYDVKM. Full variable domain (missing parts from reference TRBV28 and TRBJ2-6): DVKVTQSSRYLVKRTGEKVFLECVQDMDHENMFWYRQDPGLGLRLIYFSYDVKMKEKGDIPEGYSVSREKKERFSLILESASTNQTSMYLCATGLSSSGANVLTFGAGSRLTVL.

This clone was counted only a few times. This CDR3 reads CASSPTGGTSTDTQYF. The CDR3 bases are TGTGCCAGCTCACCTACAGGGGGAACTAGCACAGATACGCAGTATTTT. The chain carries TRBV18 and TRBJ2-3, with 8 nucleotides matching TRBD1. The germline CDR1 and CDR2 sequences are KGHSH and LQKENI. The CDR3 consists of 16 residues. Trimming removed 3 bases from V and 0 bases from J; junction bases left unmatched: 5.

This chain links TRBV7-3 with TRBJ2-7, with 8 bases fitting TRBD1. The junction had 7 bases not matched to a gene; V was cut back by 3 bases and J by 0 bases. The CDR3 is 16 residues long. Germline CDR1 is SGHTA and CDR2 is FQGTGA. The CDR3 bases are TGTGCCAGCAGCTTGAACAGGGGGACCAGCTCCTACGAGCAGTACTTC. Encoded protein: CASSLNRGTSSYEQYF.

This clone came up a few times. This chain connects TRBV7-3 to TRBJ2-6; D not resolved. This CDR3 comprises 14 residues. Per germline, CDR1 SGHTA and CDR2 FQGTGA. Trimming removed 4 bases at V and 1 base at J, with 5 bases between. CDR3 DNA sequence: TGTGCCAGCAGCTCCAAATCTGGGGCCAACGTCCTGACTTTC. Translated: CASSSKSGANVLTF.

In its sample, this clone was seen a few times. The rearrangement links TRBV2 to TRBJ2-3, with 7 bases fitting TRBD2. In germline, CDR1 is SNHLY, CDR2 FYNNEI. The V gene end was trimmed by 6 bases and the J gene end by 11 bases; junction bases not matched to a gene: 5. The CDR3 length is 11 residues. CDR3 DNA sequence: TGTGCCAGCAGAGGACTAGGCCGGCAGTATTTT. Its translation is CASRGLGRQYF.

This chain connects TRBV7-6 to TRBJ2-7; 9 bases are shared with TRBD2. The CDR3 loop spans 14 amino acids. The germline gives CDR1 SGHVS, CDR2 FNYEAQ. V gave up 3 bases and J gave up 2 bases; unmatched junction bases: 2. DNA for the CDR3: TGTGCCAGCAGCTTGACTAGCGGACCCTACGAGCAGTACTTC. Amino acids: CASSLTSGPYEQYF.